The clone carrying this TCR beta chain has just a few counts. Its matching antigen is unknown. The CDR3 contains 16 residues. The V gene's germline CDR1 is LGHNA and CDR2 YNFKEQ. The junction had 4 bases not matched to a gene; V was cut back by 1 base and J by 2 bases. The data are from a study of graft-versus-host responses after intestinal transplantation. Turning to the study itself: All recipients were given anti-thymocyte globulin induction, and tacrolimus and steroids were then administered for about three years.

Points from the study as a whole: Some GvH clones were seen earlier in gut or blood, suggesting intestinal origin.

Assay used: immunoSEQ multiplex PCR; TCRdb lists only in-frame clones, some missing. The sample consists of over 7,000 clones, over 65% of them appearing once. Intraepithelial and lamina propria lymphocytes were released after the graft tissue was processed. Sequenced material: ileum tissue, taken about 70 weeks after intestinal transplant. The clonotype was recovered from a human patient who received an intestinal transplant, so some T cells may come from the graft donor. The chain couples TRBV4-2 to TRBJ2-7; 11 nucleotides align to TRBD1. Written as DNA, the CDR3 is TGTGCCAGCAGCCAAGCCCCGGGACAGGGGGCCTACGAGCAGTACTTC. Amino acid sequence: CASSQAPGQGAYEQYF.